The 12 T cell receptor beta chains listed next were all sequenced from one sample in a study of control samples from healthy donors and cancer patients. Generated by immunoSEQ multiplex PCR, the TCRdb table keeps only in-frame clones and is missing some. The sample records roughly 450,000 clones, approximately 92% being singletons. Sequenced material: PBMCs. The receptors were sampled from a man in his forties with head and neck cancer.

Comment on this clone: The same CDR3 also results from other DNA sequences found in this sample. This rearrangement joins TRBV11-3 to TRBJ2-3; tentative D call: TRBD2 (6 bases). CDR1 is SGHNT and CDR2 is YENEEA in the germline V gene. The CDR3 loop spans 18 amino acids. V was trimmed by 1 base and J by 4 bases, leaving 21 bases between them. CDR3 loop: CASSLGGGPYPGADTQYF. CDR3 nucleotide sequence: TGTGCCAGCAGCTTAGGGGGAGGTCCTTACCCCGGAGCAGATACGCAGTATTTT.

The J gene is TRBJ1-5, the V gene TRBV6-1; 7 bases are a match to TRBD1. CDR3 length equals 16 residues. Trimming at V came to 3 bases and at J to 2 bases, leaving 7 bases not matched to a gene. Germline CDR1 and CDR2: MNHNS and SASEGT. CDR3 sequence: CASSEQTGLRNQPQHF. The CDR3 region has the DNA TGTGCCAGCAGTGAGCAGACAGGGTTGCGCAATCAGCCCCAGCATTTT.

J is TRBJ1-1 and V is TRBV7-3; D is possibly TRBD1 (6 bases). Germline V gives CDR1 SGHTA, CDR2 FQGTGA. V lost 6 bases to trimming and J lost 0 bases, with 20 bases between them. The CDR3 contains 17 residues. CDR3 loop: CASRLSGGSFMNTEAFF. The CDR3 nucleotides are TGTGCCAGCAGGCTCTCGGGGGGCTCCTTCATGAACACTGAAGCTTTCTTT. Combining the CDR3 with reference TRBV7-3 and TRBJ1-1 gives the whole variable domain GAGVSQTPSNKVTEKGKYVELRCDPISGHTALYWYRQSLGQGPEFLIYFQGTGAADDSGLPNDRFFAVRPEGSVSTLKIQRTERGDSAVYLCASRLSGGSFMNTEAFFGQGTRLTVV.

V is TRBV14 and J is TRBJ2-7, with 8 bases that match TRBD1. The CDR3 length is 16 residues. Per the germline V gene, CDR1 is SGHDN and CDR2 is FVKESK. The J segment lost 7 bases and the V segment lost 0 bases, leaving 11 bases of the junction unmatched. For the CDR3, the DNA is TGTGCCAGCAGCCAAGAGAGGACAGGGTTCTCTGGGGAGCAGTACTTC. This sequence encodes CASSQERTGFSGEQYF.

The gene calls are TRBV19 and TRBJ1-1; a weak D match, TRBD1 (5 bases). V gave up 6 bases and J gave up 5 bases, with 16 bases separating them. The CDR3 covers 14 residues. Germline CDR1 LNHDA, CDR2 SQIVND (reference sequence). The CDR3 nucleotides read TGTGCCAGTAGACAGCAGGGAAGGAGGACTGAAGCTTTCTTT. The encoded protein is CASRQQGRRTEAFF.

The chain carries TRBV7-9 and TRBJ1-5; a possible D gene is TRBD1 (5 bases). The ends were cut back, 3 bases at V and 2 bases at J, with 8 bases in the middle. The CDR3 has 14 amino acids. CDR1 is SEHNR, CDR2 FQNEAQ, per germline (reference sequence). Here the CDR3 reads CASSFEGGNQPQHF. CDR3 nucleotide sequence: TGTGCCAGCAGCTTTGAAGGGGGCAATCAGCCCCAGCATTTT.

The V and J genes are TRBV27 and TRBJ2-5; 14 bases fit TRBD2. V shed 6 bases and J 4 bases; nucleotides not matched to a gene: 1. This CDR3 has 14 amino acids. Germline V lookup: CDR1 MNHEY, CDR2 SMNVEV (reference sequence). The CDR3 spells CASRTSGGGETQYF. The CDR3, as DNA: TGTGCCAGCAGGACTAGCGGGGGGGGAGAGACCCAGTACTTC.

The rearrangement uses TRBV6-2 or TRBV6-3 and TRBJ2-7; D is perhaps TRBD1 or TRBD2 (5 bases each). The CDR3 is 14 amino acids. From germline, CDR1 is MNHEY and CDR2 SVGEGT. Trimming left V 3 bases short and J 3 bases short, with 12 bases between. The CDR3 loop reads CASSYRDGGYEQYF. The CDR3 DNA reads as TGTGCCAGCAGTTATCGGGACGGAGGCTACGAGCAGTACTTC.

The gene calls are TRBV7-8 and TRBJ2-7; possible D gene TRBD2, 6 bases. CDR1 is SGHVS and CDR2 is FQNEAQ in the germline V gene. Trimming took off 5 bases at V and 0 bases at J, with 11 bases between the two ends. CDR3 length equals 14 residues. The CDR3 bases are TGTGCCAGCAGCCCCCGGGGGAACTCCTACGAGCAGTACTTC. Translating it yields CASSPRGNSYEQYF.

The chain couples TRBV7-3 to TRBJ1-1; D unclear. Germline V gives CDR1 SGHTA, CDR2 FQGTGA. Trimming took 3 bases from V and 2 from J, leaving 7 bases between them. The CDR3 extends over 13 amino acids. The chain's CDR3 is CASSFSPNTEAFF. The CDR3 DNA sequence: TGTGCCAGCAGCTTTTCTCCCAACACTGAAGCTTTCTTT.

The chain is built from TRBV9 and TRBJ2-7, with a possible D match to TRBD2 (6 bases). Germline CDR1 SGDLS, CDR2 YYNGEE. The CDR3 is made up of 14 amino acids. V was pared by 4 bases and J by 5 bases, with 16 bases between. CDR3 protein: CASSPNRGSHEQYF. In DNA, the CDR3 is TGTGCCAGCAGCCCGAATCGGGGGTCCCACGAGCAGTACTTC.

This chain connects TRBV24-1 to TRBJ2-5; 13 positions match TRBD2. With 0 bases clipped from V and 3 bases from J, the junction kept 3 bases outside the gene matches. Germline V gene lookup returns CDR1 KGHDR and CDR2 SFDVKD. The length of the CDR3 is 17 residues. The CDR3 loop is CATSDLLGLAGKETQYF. The CDR3 DNA sequence: TGTGCCACCAGTGATTTGCTGGGACTAGCGGGAAAAGAGACCCAGTACTTC.